The next 23 T cell receptor beta chains were all read from a single sample in a study of shared clonotypes between healthy human individuals (dated by TCRdb to 2020 to 2021). Library generation was performed with the immunoSEQ multiplex PCR assay. TCRdb's version of the immuneACCESS table is confined to in-frame rearrangements and falls short of the full clone set. An unresolved V gene accounts for under half of the shortfall where checked; the remainder is of unknown origin. This sample gives a few hundred thousand clones in total; around 97% of them show up just once. The ten top clones hold roughly 0.055% of the sample. The sample consisted of naive CD4+ T cells sorted from blood. This specimen's cell subset or site label, per the study, means: CD45RA+ positively selected. The origin of the receptors is a young woman in good health.

This clone appeared a single time. The chain uses TRBV27 and TRBJ2-1; tentative D call: TRBD1 (6 bases). V lost 6 bases, J lost 3 bases, and 12 bases lay in between. The germline CDR1 and CDR2 sequences are MNHEY and SMNVEV (reference sequence). There are 14 residues in the CDR3. This chain's CDR3 is CASRDTGIYNEQFF. The DNA of the CDR3 is TGTGCCAGCAGGGATACAGGGATCTACAATGAGCAGTTCTTC.

The chain combines TRBV27 with TRBJ2-7, with TRBD1 matching 9 bases. The CDR3 sequence is 14 residues long. V was clipped by 5 bases and J by 6 bases; unmatched bases: 8. The V gene's germline CDR1 is MNHEY and CDR2 SMNVEV (reference sequence). CDR3 nucleotides: TGTGCCAGCAGTCCGGGGGACAGGGCTTCCGAGCAGTACTTC. Its protein is CASSPGDRASEQYF.

J is TRBJ2-7 and V is TRBV28; 10 bases line up with TRBD1. Germline V gives CDR1 MDHEN, CDR2 SYDVKM. Losses at the gene ends were 1 base for V and 0 bases for J; bases not matched to a gene: 12. This CDR3 has 19 residues. CDR3 in DNA: TGTGCCAGCAGTTTATCATCCCTCGGACAGGGGGGAAGCTCCTACGAGCAGTACTTC. Its translation is CASSLSSLGQGGSSYEQYF.

The V gene is TRBV5-1, the J gene TRBJ2-5, with TRBD2 matching over 12 bases. V gave up 4 bases and J gave up 5 bases; unmatched junction bases: 6. The CDR3 extends over 15 amino acids. Germline V gene sequence: CDR1 SGHRS, CDR2 YFSETQ. CDR3 protein: CASSASTSGSETQYF. The CDR3 DNA is TGCGCCAGCAGCGCCTCGACTAGCGGGAGTGAGACCCAGTACTTC.

The chain combines TRBV19 with TRBJ2-7; D is undetermined. Germline CDR1 reads LNHDA; CDR2 reads SQIVND (reference sequence). CDR3 length: 14 residues. V was trimmed by 7 bases and J by 1 base, leaving 14 bases between them. The CDR3: CASNRGKESYEQYF. The DNA for the CDR3 is TGTGCCAGTAACCGTGGCAAGGAATCCTACGAGCAGTACTTC.

The gene calls are TRBV28 and TRBJ1-3; 8 bases agree with TRBD1. With V trimmed by 8 bases and J by 4 bases, 4 bases remained unmatched. CDR1 MDHEN and CDR2 SYDVKM come from the germline V gene. The CDR3 covers 13 residues. The CDR3 loop is CASRQGIGNTIYF. The DNA for the CDR3 is TGTGCCAGCCGACAGGGGATCGGAAACACCATATATTTT.

The genes are TRBV7-9 and TRBJ2-5; the D gene is possibly TRBD2 (6 bases). Gene TRBJ2-7 matches the end of the DNA better, so the J call may be wrong. The CDR3 extends over 15 amino acids. CDR1 SEHNR and CDR2 FQNEAQ come from the germline V gene (reference sequence). In DNA form, the CDR3 reads TGTGCCAGCAGCTCGGCGGGGATGCTTAGCTACGAGCAGTACTTC. Its protein product is CASSSAGMLSYEQYF.

This chain joins TRBV28 and TRBJ1-6, with a tentative D call TRBD1 (6 bases). CDR1 is MDHEN and CDR2 is SYDVKM in the germline V gene. V was pared by 8 bases and J by 7 bases, with 15 bases between. CDR3 size: 14 residues. As DNA, the CDR3 is TGTGCCAGCGGGACCGGGACACCGAATTCACCCCTCCACTTT. Protein sequence: CASGTGTPNSPLHF.

This clone was observed once. V usage is TRBV7-2 and J usage is TRBJ2-7; 9 bases line up with TRBD1. Germline CDR1 is SGHTA and CDR2 is FQGNSA. Trimming removed 5 bases from V and 0 bases from J; junction bases left unmatched: 17. The CDR3 is 19 amino acids. The CDR3 reads CASSPLALKQGAGSYEQYF. In nucleotides, the CDR3 is TGTGCCAGCAGCCCCCTAGCCCTCAAACAGGGGGCGGGCTCCTACGAGCAGTACTTC. Based on the CDR3 plus reference TRBV7-2 and TRBJ2-7, the full variable domain is GAGVSQSPSNKVTEKGKDVELRCDPISGHTALYWYRQSLGQGLEFLIYFQGNSAPDKSGLPSDRFSAERTGGSVSTLTIQRTQQEDSAVYLCASSPLALKQGAGSYEQYFGPGTRLTVT.

This clone was seen once. V gene TRBV7-3 combines with J gene TRBJ1-5, with D maybe TRBD1 (5 bases). This CDR3 comprises 13 residues. Trimming stripped 6 bases from V and 4 bases from J, with 10 bases between. Germline-derived CDR1 and CDR2 are SGHTA and FQGTGA. The CDR3 DNA follows: TGTGCCAGCAGTTCGACAGTAAATCAGCCCCAGCATTTT. It encodes CASSSTVNQPQHF.

The chain has TRBV6-5 and TRBJ2-1; tentatively, D is TRBD2 (5 bases). Germline-derived CDR1 and CDR2 are MNHEY and SVGAGI. The CDR3 contains 16 residues. V was clipped by 2 bases and J by 5 bases, with 16 bases between them. The CDR3, as DNA: TGTGCCAGCAGTTACCGGCCTAGCATTGGTCACAATGAGCAGTTCTTC. This encodes CASSYRPSIGHNEQFF.

The J gene is TRBJ2-1, the V gene TRBV7-2, with 7 bases identical to TRBD2. V shed 3 bases and J 4 bases; nucleotides not matched to a gene: 9. The CDR3 loop spans 16 amino acids. CDR1 is SGHTA and CDR2 is FQGNSA in the germline V gene. CDR3 sequence (DNA): TGTGCCAGCAGCTTTGCCGGGACTATCGAGTACAATGAGCAGTTCTTC. It specifies CASSFAGTIEYNEQFF.

This rearrangement joins TRBV5-1 to TRBJ2-5, with D possibly TRBD1 on 6 matching bases. This CDR3 is built from 15 residues. Per germline, CDR1 SGHRS and CDR2 YFSETQ. V was pared by 6 bases and J by 1 base, with 16 bases between. The CDR3 DNA sequence: TGCGCCAGCACCCGTCGGACAGAGAGCCAAGAGACCCAGTACTTC. It yields the protein CASTRRTESQETQYF.

The sample holds one count of this clone. This chain's CDR3 is CATTRGSHGYTF. CDR3 in DNA: TGTGCCACGACAAGGGGGTCGCATGGCTACACCTTC. The J gene is TRBJ1-2, the V gene TRBV28; TRBD1 is a possible D gene (6 bases). V gave up 10 bases and J gave up 6 bases, with 15 bases separating them. Looked up from germline, CDR1 is MDHEN and CDR2 is SYDVKM. The CDR3 consists of 12 residues.

This clone was seen just once. The same CDR3 also results from other DNA sequences found in this sample. V gene TRBV6-5 combines with J gene TRBJ1-3, with D unclear. Germline CDR1 reads MNHEY; CDR2 reads SVGAGI. With 2 bases removed from V and 0 bases from J, the gap between germline ends came to 8 bases. This CDR3 contains 15 residues. CDR3 bases: TGTGCCAGCAGTTACGGCCCGAACTCTGGAAACACCATATATTTT. Protein: CASSYGPNSGNTIYF.

DNA of the CDR3: TGTGCCAGCAGTGACTCGCTACAGCGGCGATACAATGAGCAGTTCTTC. This encodes CASSDSLQRRYNEQFF. The rearrangement joins TRBV6-4 to TRBJ2-1, with a possible D match to TRBD2 (5 bases). V lost 0 bases and J 4 bases, leaving 13 bases between the germline ends. CDR1 MRHNA and CDR2 SNTAGT come from the germline V gene. There are 16 residues in the CDR3.

This chain links TRBV7-9 with TRBJ2-7; D ambiguous. Germline lookup yields CDR1 SEHNR and CDR2 FQNEAQ (reference sequence). The CDR3 has 12 residues. With 7 bases removed from V and 4 bases from J, the gap between germline ends came to 11 bases. CDR3 sequence (DNA): TGTGCCAGCACCGCCGGTGGGTACGAGCAGTACTTC. Its translation: CASTAGGYEQYF.

The chain carries TRBV5-1 and TRBJ2-7; perhaps TRBD2 as D (6 bases). The CDR3 is 16 amino acids. Per germline, CDR1 SGHRS and CDR2 YFSETQ. V lost 4 bases to trimming and J lost 2 bases, with 19 bases between them. CDR3 sequence: CASSDDGYGGAYEQYF. CDR3 DNA sequence: TGCGCCAGCAGCGATGACGGGTACGGGGGAGCCTACGAGCAGTACTTC. The full variable domain, with the rest looked up from reference TRBV5-1 and TRBJ2-7, is KAGVTQTPRYLIKTRGQQVTLSCSPISGHRSVSWYQQTPGQGLQFLFEYFSETQRNKGNFPGRFSGRQFSNSRSEMNVSTLELGDSALYLCASSDDGYGGAYEQYFGPGTRLTVT.

The CDR3 region is CASSVVRSDTEAFF. The CDR3 DNA reads TGTGCCAGCAGCGTAGTTCGGTCGGACACTGAAGCTTTCTTT. This chain links TRBV9 with TRBJ1-1; no reliable D call. Deletions cut 0 bases from V and 3 bases from J, with 9 bases between. CDR1 SGDLS and CDR2 YYNGEE come from the germline V gene. The length of the CDR3 is 14 residues. The whole variable domain, filled in from reference TRBV9 and TRBJ1-1, reads DSGVTQTPKHLITATGQRVTLRCSPRSGDLSVYWYQQSLDQGLQFLIQYYNGEERAKGNILERFSAQQFPDLHSELNLSSLELGDSALYFCASSVVRSDTEAFFGQGTRLTVV.

The chain combines TRBV2 with TRBJ2-7, with 7 bases identical to TRBD2. The length of the CDR3 is 14 residues. Germline V lookup: CDR1 SNHLY, CDR2 FYNNEI. With 0 bases clipped from V and 2 bases from J, the junction kept 1 base outside the gene matches. CDR3 sequence reads: CASSEAGLAYEQYF. The CDR3, as DNA: TGTGCCAGCAGTGAAGCTGGACTAGCCTACGAGCAGTACTTC.

V usage is TRBV10-1 and J usage is TRBJ2-2; unclear D gene. Per the germline V gene, CDR1 is WNHNN and CDR2 is SYGVQD (reference sequence). The V end was cut by 4 bases, the J end by 5 bases, with 5 bases between. CDR3 size: 12 residues. For the CDR3, the DNA is TGCGCCAGCAGTGGGGTAACCGGGGAGCTGTTTTTT. This translates into CASSGVTGELFF.

This chain uses TRBV7-3 with TRBJ2-7, with TRBD2 matching 9 bases. The J segment lost 3 bases and the V segment lost 0 bases, leaving 15 bases of the junction unmatched. This CDR3 contains 19 residues. CDR1 SGHTA and CDR2 FQGTGA come from the germline V gene. The CDR3 is CASSLTLAREGQEVYEQYF. CDR3 sequence (DNA): TGTGCCAGCAGCTTAACGTTGGCGCGGGAGGGCCAAGAAGTCTACGAGCAGTACTTC. The full variable domain, rest sourced from reference TRBV7-3 and TRBJ2-7, is GAGVSQTPSNKVTEKGKYVELRCDPISGHTALYWYRQSLGQGPEFLIYFQGTGAADDSGLPNDRFFAVRPEGSVSTLKIQRTERGDSAVYLCASSLTLAREGQEVYEQYFGPGTRLTVT.

The V gene is TRBV5-1, the J gene TRBJ1-2; D unclear. Germline lookup yields CDR1 SGHRS and CDR2 YFSETQ. V shed 0 bases and J shed 0 bases, with 3 bases lying between them. The CDR3 has 13 amino acids. CDR3 in DNA: TGCGCCAGCAGCTTGGACACTAACTATGGCTACACCTTC. This encodes CASSLDTNYGYTF.